This is a list of T cell receptor beta chains from one sample in a study of human versus mouse CDR3 diversity and MHC coevolution. Measured with immunoSEQ multiplex PCR; TCRdb has only the in-frame clones, and not every one. The sample lists roughly 81,000 clones; about 94% were seen once. Sequencing was carried out using naive CD4+ T cells from blood. These receptors came from a person aged 25-75 years in good health. CDR3s include the opening cysteine and the closing phenylalanine or tryptophan. D genes are given only for firm matches. A row's size may be missing; if present it is once, few, many or a size class.

.	17	TRBV5-1	TRBJ2-2	.	CASSLLQGGSATGELFF	TGCGCCAGCAGCTTACTTCAGGGCGGTTCCGCCACCGGGGAGCTGTTTTTT
.	17	TRBV19	TRBJ2-1	TRBD2	CASSTIGLAGGPNEQFF	TGTGCCAGTAGTACGATAGGACTAGCGGGAGGCCCCAATGAGCAGTTCTTC
.	15	TRBV6-5	TRBJ1-1	TRBD1	CASSRQGLGNTEAFF	TGTGCCAGCAGCCGACAGGGCCTTGGGAACACTGAAGCTTTCTTT
.	16	TRBV9	TRBJ1-6	.	CASSVATGQGSSPLHF	TGTGCCAGCAGCGTAGCTACGGGGCAGGGGAGTTCACCCCTCCACTTT
.	17	TRBV7-3	TRBJ2-1	.	CASSLSSGQGAGNEQFF	TGTGCCAGCAGCTTAAGTAGCGGGCAGGGGGCTGGGAATGAGCAGTTCTTC
once	14	TRBV10-3	TRBJ1-2	.	CAITPRGGDYGYTF	TGTGCCATCACCCCGAGGGGGGGGGACTATGGCTACACCTTC
.	14	TRBV5-1	TRBJ2-3	.	CASRRGASTDTQYF	TGCGCCAGCAGACGGGGGGCCAGCACAGATACGCAGTATTTT
.	14	TRBV5-4	TRBJ1-1	.	CASSFDSRSAEAFF	TGTGCCAGCAGCTTCGACTCCCGGAGCGCTGAAGCTTTCTTT
.	14	TRBV18	TRBJ2-7	.	CASSPLDRAYEQYF	TGTGCCAGCTCACCACTGGACAGAGCCTACGAGCAGTACTTC
once	13	TRBV27	TRBJ2-7	.	CASSTTGPYQQYF	TGTGCCAGCAGTACCACAGGACCCTACCAGCAGTACTTC
.	15	TRBV18	TRBJ1-4	.	CASSPRTAFGEKLFF	TGTGCCAGCTCACCACGGACAGCCTTCGGGGAAAAACTGTTTTTT
.	13	TRBV7-2	TRBJ2-3	.	CASSFVVRDTQYF	TGTGCCAGCAGCTTTGTAGTGAGGGATACGCAGTATTTT
.	13	TRBV27	TRBJ1-2	.	CASSRGVNYGYTF	TGTGCCAGCAGCCGCGGGGTGAACTATGGCTACACCTTC
.	15	TRBV5-8	TRBJ1-1	TRBD1	CASSLGTGVFTEAFF	TGTGCCAGCAGCCTGGGGACAGGGGTTTTTACTGAAGCTTTCTTT
.	17	TRBV27	TRBJ1-4	.	CASSSRTTFATNEKLFF	TGTGCCAGCAGTTCCCGGACAACCTTTGCAACTAATGAAAAACTGTTTTTT
.	16	TRBV18	TRBJ2-2	.	CASSPYRDANTGELFF	TGTGCCAGCTCACCATACAGAGACGCGAACACCGGGGAGCTGTTTTTT
.	14	TRBV11-3	TRBJ2-7	.	CASSLGPGWSEQYF	TGTGCCAGCAGCTTAGGGCCGGGGTGGAGCGAGCAGTACTTC
.	16	TRBV18	TRBJ2-1	TRBD2	CASSPLAAGVYNEQFF	TGTGCCAGCTCACCCCTAGCGGCCGGGGTATACAATGAGCAGTTCTTC
.	13	TRBV14	TRBJ1-1	TRBD1	CASSPQGGTEAFF	TGTGCCAGCAGCCCCCAGGGGGGTACTGAAGCTTTCTTT
.	14	TRBV7-9	TRBJ1-2	.	CASSLALREYGYTF	TGTGCCAGCAGCTTAGCGCTAAGGGAGTATGGCTACACCTTC
once	19	TRBV6-7	TRBJ2-2	TRBD2	CASSYSPGTSGWNTGELFF	TGTGCCAGCAGTTACTCTCCAGGGACTAGCGGGTGGAACACCGGGGAGCTGTTTTTT
.	16	TRBV19	TRBJ2-3	TRBD2	CASSIRVRGGRDTQYF	TGTGCCAGTAGTATACGGGTGCGGGGGGGCCGAGATACGCAGTATTTT
.	15	TRBV9	TRBJ2-3	TRBD2	CASSSPRGGPDTQYF	TGTGCCAGCAGCAGTCCAAGGGGAGGGCCAGATACGCAGTATTTT
.	14	TRBV11-2	TRBJ2-2	.	CASSRQGGTGELFF	TGTGCCAGCAGCCGACAGGGAGGTACCGGGGAGCTGTTTTTT
.	12	TRBV7-2	TRBJ2-7	.	CASSFSSGEQYF	TGTGCCAGCAGCTTTAGTTCGGGGGAGCAGTACTTC
.	15	TRBV19	TRBJ2-3	.	CASKRGGGTTDTQYF	TGTGCCAGTAAAAGGGGGGGCGGTACCACAGATACGCAGTATTTT
.	13	TRBV28	TRBJ2-7	.	CASKGGEVAEQYF	TGTGCCAGCAAGGGGGGGGAGGTAGCCGAGCAGTACTTC
.	17	TRBV29-1	TRBJ2-4	.	CSVEARGVGIAKNIQYF	TGCAGCGTTGAGGCCAGGGGGGTGGGGATAGCCAAAAACATTCAGTACTTC
.	15	TRBV28	TRBJ2-7	TRBD2	CASRSHGTSAYEQYF	TGTGCCAGCCGGTCACACGGGACTAGCGCCTACGAGCAGTACTTC
.	13	TRBV30	TRBJ2-7	.	CAWSAGGFDEQYF	TGTGCCTGGAGTGCCGGCGGGTTTGACGAGCAGTACTTC
.	13	TRBV9	TRBJ2-5	.	CASSVAGLETQYF	TGTGCCAGCAGCGTAGCAGGGTTGGAGACCCAGTACTTC
.	15	TRBV7-3	TRBJ2-1	.	CASSLNSDYYNEQFF	TGTGCCAGCAGCTTAAATTCCGACTACTACAATGAGCAGTTCTTC
.	12	TRBV7-9	TRBJ2-1	TRBD1	CAKGQGGDEQFF	TGTGCCAAGGGACAGGGAGGAGATGAGCAGTTCTTC
.	16	TRBV5-1	TRBJ2-1	.	CASSSFKWEAYNEQFF	TGCGCCAGCAGCTCTTTTAAGTGGGAGGCGTACAATGAGCAGTTCTTC
.	13	TRBV18	TRBJ2-2	.	CASSPGAVGELFF	TGTGCCAGCTCACCGGGGGCGGTCGGGGAGCTGTTTTTT